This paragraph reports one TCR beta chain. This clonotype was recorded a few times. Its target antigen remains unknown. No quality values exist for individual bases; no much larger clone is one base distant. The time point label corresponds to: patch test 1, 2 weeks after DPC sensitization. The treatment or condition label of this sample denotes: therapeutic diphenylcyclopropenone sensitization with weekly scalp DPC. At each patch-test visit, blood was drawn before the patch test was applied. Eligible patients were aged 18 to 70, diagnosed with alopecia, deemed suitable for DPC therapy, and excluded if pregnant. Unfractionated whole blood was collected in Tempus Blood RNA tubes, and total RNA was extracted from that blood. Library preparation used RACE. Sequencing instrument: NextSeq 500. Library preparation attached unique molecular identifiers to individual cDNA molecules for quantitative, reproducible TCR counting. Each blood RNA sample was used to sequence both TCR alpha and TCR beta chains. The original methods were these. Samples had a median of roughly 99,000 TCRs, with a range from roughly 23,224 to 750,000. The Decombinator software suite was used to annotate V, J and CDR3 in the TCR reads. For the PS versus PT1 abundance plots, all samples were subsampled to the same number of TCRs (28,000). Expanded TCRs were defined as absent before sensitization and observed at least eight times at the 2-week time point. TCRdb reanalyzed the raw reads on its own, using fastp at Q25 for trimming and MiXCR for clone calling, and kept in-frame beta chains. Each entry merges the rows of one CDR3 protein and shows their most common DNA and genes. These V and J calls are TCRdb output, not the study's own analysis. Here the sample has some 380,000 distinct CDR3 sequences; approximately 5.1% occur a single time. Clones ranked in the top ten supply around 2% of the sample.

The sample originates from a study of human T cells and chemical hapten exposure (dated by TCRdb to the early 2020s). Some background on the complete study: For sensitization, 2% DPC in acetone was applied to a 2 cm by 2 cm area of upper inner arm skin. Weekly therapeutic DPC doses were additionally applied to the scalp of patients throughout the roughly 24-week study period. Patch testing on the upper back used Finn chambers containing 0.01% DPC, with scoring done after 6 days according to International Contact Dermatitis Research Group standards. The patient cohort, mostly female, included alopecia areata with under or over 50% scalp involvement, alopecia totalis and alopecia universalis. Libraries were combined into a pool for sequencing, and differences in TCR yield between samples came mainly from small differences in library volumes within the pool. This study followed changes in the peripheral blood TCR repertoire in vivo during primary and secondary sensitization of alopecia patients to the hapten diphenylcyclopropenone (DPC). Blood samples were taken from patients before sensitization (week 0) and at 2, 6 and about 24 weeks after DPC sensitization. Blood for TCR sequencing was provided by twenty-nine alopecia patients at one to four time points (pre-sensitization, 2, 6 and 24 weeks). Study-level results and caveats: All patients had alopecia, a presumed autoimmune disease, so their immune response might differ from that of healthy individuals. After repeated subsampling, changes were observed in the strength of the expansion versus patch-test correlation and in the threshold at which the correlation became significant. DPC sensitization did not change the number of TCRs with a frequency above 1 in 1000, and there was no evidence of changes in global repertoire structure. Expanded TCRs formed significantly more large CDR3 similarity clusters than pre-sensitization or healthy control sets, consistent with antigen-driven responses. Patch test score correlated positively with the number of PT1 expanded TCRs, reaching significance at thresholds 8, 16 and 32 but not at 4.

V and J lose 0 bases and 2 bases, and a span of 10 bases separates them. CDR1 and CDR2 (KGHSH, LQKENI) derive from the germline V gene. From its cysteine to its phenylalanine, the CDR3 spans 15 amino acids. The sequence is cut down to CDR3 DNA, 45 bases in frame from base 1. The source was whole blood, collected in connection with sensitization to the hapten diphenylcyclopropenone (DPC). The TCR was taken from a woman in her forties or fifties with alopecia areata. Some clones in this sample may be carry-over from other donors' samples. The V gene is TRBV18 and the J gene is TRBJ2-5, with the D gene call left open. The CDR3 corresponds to CASSPPLGNQETQYF. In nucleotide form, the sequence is TGTGCCAGCTCACCACCGCTGGGGAATCAAGAGACCCAGTACTTC.